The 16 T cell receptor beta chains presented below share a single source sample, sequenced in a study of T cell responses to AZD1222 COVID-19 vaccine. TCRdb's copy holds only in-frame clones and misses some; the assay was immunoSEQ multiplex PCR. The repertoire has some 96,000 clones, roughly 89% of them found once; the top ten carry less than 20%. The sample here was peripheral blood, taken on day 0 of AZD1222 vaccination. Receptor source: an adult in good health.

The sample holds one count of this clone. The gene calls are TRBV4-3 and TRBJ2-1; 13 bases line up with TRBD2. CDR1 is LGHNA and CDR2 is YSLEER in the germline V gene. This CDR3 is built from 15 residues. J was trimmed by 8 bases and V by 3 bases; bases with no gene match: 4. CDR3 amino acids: CASSQGTSGADEQFF. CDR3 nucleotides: TGCGCCAGCAGCCAGGGGACTAGCGGGGCGGATGAGCAGTTCTTC.

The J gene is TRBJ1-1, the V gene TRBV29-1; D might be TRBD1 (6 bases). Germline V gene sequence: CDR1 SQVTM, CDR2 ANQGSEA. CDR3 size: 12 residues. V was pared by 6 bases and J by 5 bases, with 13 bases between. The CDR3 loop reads CSVLPQGTEAFF. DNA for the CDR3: TGCAGCGTCCTCCCCCAGGGGACTGAAGCTTTCTTT.

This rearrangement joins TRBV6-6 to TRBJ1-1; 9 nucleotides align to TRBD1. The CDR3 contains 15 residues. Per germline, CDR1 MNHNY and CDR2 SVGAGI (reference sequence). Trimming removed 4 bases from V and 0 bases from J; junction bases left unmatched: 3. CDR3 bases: TGTGCCAGCAGTTCTACAGGGGGCCTGAACACTGAAGCTTTCTTT. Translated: CASSSTGGLNTEAFF.

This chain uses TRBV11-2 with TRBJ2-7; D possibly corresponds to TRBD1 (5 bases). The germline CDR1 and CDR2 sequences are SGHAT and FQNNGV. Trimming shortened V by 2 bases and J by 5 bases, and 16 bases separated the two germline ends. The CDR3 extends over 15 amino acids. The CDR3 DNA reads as TGTGCCAGCAGCTTATCAGGCAGGGCTGGAGACGAGCAGTACTTC. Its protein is CASSLSGRAGDEQYF.

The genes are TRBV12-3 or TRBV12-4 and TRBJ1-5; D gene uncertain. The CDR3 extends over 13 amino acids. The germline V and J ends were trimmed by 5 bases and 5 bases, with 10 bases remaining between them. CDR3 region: CASSQDRDQPQHF. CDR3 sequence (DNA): TGTGCCAGCAGTCAGGATAGGGATCAGCCCCAGCATTTT.

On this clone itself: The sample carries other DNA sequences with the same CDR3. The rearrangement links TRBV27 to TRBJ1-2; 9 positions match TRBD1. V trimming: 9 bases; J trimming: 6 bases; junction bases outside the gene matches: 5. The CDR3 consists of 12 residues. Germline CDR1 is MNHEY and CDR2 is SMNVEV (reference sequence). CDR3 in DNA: TGTGCCAGTTCCGGACAGGGGAATGGCTACACCTTC. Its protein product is CASSGQGNGYTF.

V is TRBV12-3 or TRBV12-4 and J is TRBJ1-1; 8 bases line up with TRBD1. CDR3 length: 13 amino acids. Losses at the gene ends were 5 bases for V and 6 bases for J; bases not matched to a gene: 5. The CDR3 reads CASSPGGMAEAFF. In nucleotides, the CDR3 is TGTGCCAGCAGTCCAGGGGGCATGGCTGAAGCTTTCTTT.

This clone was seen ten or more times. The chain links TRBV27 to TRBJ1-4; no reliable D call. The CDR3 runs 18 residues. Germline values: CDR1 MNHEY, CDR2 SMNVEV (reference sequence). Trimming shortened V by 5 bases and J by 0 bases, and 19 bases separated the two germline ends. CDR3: CASSPWAPLAATNEKLFF. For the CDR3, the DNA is TGTGCCAGCAGTCCGTGGGCCCCCTTGGCCGCAACTAATGAAAAACTGTTTTTT.

Written as DNA, the CDR3 is TGTGCCAGCAGTCGGGACAGAGAGACCCAGTACTTC. Translating gives CASSRDRETQYF. The chain carries TRBV2 and TRBJ2-5; 7 nucleotides match TRBD1. Looked up from germline, CDR1 is SNHLY and CDR2 is FYNNEI. V shed 5 bases, J shed 4 bases, and the junction held 1 base outside the gene matches. The CDR3 sequence is 12 residues long.

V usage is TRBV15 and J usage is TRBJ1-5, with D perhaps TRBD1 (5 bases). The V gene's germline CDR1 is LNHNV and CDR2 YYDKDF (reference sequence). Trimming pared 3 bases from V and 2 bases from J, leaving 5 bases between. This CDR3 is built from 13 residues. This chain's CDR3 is CATSSRGNQPQHF. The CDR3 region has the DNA TGTGCCACCAGCAGCAGGGGCAATCAGCCCCAGCATTTT.

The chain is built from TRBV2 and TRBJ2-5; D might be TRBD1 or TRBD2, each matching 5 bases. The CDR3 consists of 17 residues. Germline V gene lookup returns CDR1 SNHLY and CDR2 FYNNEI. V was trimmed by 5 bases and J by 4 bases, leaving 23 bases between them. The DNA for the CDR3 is TGTGCCAGCAGTTATCCCCTATTAGAGGGGAGAGCAGAGACCCAGTACTTC. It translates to CASSYPLLEGRAETQYF.

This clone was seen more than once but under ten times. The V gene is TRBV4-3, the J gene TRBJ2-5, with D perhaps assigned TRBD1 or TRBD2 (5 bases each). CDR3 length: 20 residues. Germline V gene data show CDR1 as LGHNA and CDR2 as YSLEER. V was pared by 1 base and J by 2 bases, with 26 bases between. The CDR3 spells CASSQAPLGATGSGQETQYF. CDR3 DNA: TGCGCCAGCAGCCAAGCCCCGTTAGGGGCTACGGGGTCAGGTCAAGAGACCCAGTACTTC.

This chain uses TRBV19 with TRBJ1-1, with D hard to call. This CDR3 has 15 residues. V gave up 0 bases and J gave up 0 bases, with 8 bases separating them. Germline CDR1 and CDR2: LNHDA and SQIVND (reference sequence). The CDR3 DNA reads TGTGCCAGTAGTATAGATCTTCGAGTGAACACTGAAGCTTTCTTT. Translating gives CASSIDLRVNTEAFF.

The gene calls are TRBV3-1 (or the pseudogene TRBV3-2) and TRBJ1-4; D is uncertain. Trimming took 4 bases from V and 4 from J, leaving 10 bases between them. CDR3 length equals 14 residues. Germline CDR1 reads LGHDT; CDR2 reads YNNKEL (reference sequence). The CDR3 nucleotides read TGTGCCAGCAGCCGACAAGGCCGTAATGAAAAACTGTTTTTT. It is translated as CASSRQGRNEKLFF.

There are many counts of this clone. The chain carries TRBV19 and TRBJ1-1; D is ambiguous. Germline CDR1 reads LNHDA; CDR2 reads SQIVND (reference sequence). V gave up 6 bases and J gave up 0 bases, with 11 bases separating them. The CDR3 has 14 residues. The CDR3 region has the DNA TGTGCCAGTAGCAGGAGGGAAATGAACACTGAAGCTTTCTTT. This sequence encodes CASSRREMNTEAFF.

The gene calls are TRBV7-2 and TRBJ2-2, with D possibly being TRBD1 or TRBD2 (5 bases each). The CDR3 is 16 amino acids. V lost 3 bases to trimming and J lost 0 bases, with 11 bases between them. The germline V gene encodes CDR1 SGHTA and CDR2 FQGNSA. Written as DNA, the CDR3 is TGTGCCAGCAGCTTTCGGCAGGGAGCGAACACCGGGGAGCTGTTTTTT. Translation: CASSFRQGANTGELFF.